Sequencing of this T cell receptor (beta chain) was carried out in a study of shared clonotypes between healthy human individuals (dated by TCRdb to the early 2020s). In terms of the full investigation: The cohort comprised two women and a few men aged 18 to 49 years. Per donor, three plates each were used for CD4 naive and CD4 memory, two for CD8 naive, and one for CD8 memory. The study deeply sequenced blood TCR repertoires of five healthy adults to estimate repertoire size and the extent of clonotype sharing between individuals. To increase sequencing depth and limit assay-specific biases, TCR repertoire library preparation and sequencing were carried out by different laboratories using diverse techniques. Each donor's leukapheresis produced roughly between about 0.85 and 10 billion PBMCs. The paper's findings and limits, for the study overall: Compared with non-shared clonotypes, the clonotypes found in all four sorted-subset donors had higher generation probabilities. About 5% of naive CD4, 3.5% of naive CD8, 2.3% of memory CD4, and roughly 0.4% of memory CD8 clonotypes were shared across several donors. Only blood was sampled, and tissue TCR repertoires likely differ from those in blood. Even with the large sequencing depth, rarefaction of the sorted-subset datasets indicated that sequencing was incomplete. Because the study included only a small number of donors, the genetic and exposure-history diversity represented was limited. Pairwise subsampling indicated that sequencing depth was expected to affect the degree of clonotype sharing among donors. Estimated clonotype richness was generally larger for naive than for memory subsets.

CD8 naive samples were CD45RO-negative cells positively selected for CCR7, giving a CD45RA+CCR7+ population that excluded TemRA cells. The donors were healthy, HIV-negative adults who had no recently reported acute infections or vaccinations. Every donor was a Caucasian adult residing in Nashville, Tennessee, USA. Blood was collected by leukapheresis, and PBMCs were isolated by Ficoll-Histopaque density gradient centrifugation and then cryopreserved in liquid nitrogen vapor phase. Analytical flow cytometry was used to check the purity and quantity of each magnetically sorted T cell population. Each sorted fraction had its genomic DNA isolated and then quantified by UV absorbance on a Nanodrop 2000c. V is reduced by 4 bases and J by 6 bases, leaving a spacing of 14 bases between them. The CDR3 sequence holds 13 residues, the cysteine and phenylalanine included. Left in the record is the CDR3 DNA by itself, 39 bases read in frame from the first base. According to the germline V gene, CDR1 reads SGDLS and CDR2 reads YYNGEE.

Regarding this clone: No cognate antigen has been identified for it. Base quality data are lacking; no much larger clone is found one base away.

TCR CDR3 regions were amplified from genomic DNA by multiplex PCR using the deep immunoSEQ assay. Extracted genomic DNA from each cell subset was spread evenly across all wells of several immunoSEQ 96-well plates, with each plate serving as a replicate. Each replicate PCR for sorted subsets received 150 to 250 ng genomic DNA, equal to roughly 33,000 T cell genomes. Purified libraries were quantified with a Qubit 3.0 fluorometer, sized on a Bioanalyzer 2100, and re-quantified with the KAPA Library Quantification kit. Each immunoSEQ 96-well plate was sequenced on its own single-read 150-cycle Illumina NextSeq 550 flow cell. The study's own analysis went as follows. The immunoSEQ output contained only junctional sequences without quality scores, so filtering could not match that applied to full-length reads. Sequences were annotated with PyIR, a Python wrapper for IgBLAST v1.9, using IMGT germline references to assign V/J genes and CDR3. Reads with weak V/J assignments (E-value above 1e-6), missing CDR3, stop codons, out-of-frame junctions, or ambiguous translated residues were removed. V3J clonotypes were defined as sequences sharing an identical inferred V gene, J gene, and CDR3 amino acid sequence. To compute the percentage overlap between repertoires, the number of shared unique clonotypes was divided by the size of the smaller repertoire. RTK rarefaction, the Chao1 estimator, and Recon v2.1 estimates of unobserved clonotypes were used to assess repertoire richness. OLGA was used to compute generation probabilities for all TCRbeta clonotypes that the gDNA method yielded from a handful of donors. What TCRdb holds here is the immuneACCESS table cut down to in-frame rearrangements. Part of the clones is not present; checked against another copy, under half of the missing clones reflect an unresolved V gene, and the others are unexplained. D and trimming come from the DNA, and the V and J calls and clone size come from that table. The sample table holds over 2 million clones, of which approximately 95% were seen once. 0.85% to 1.2% of the sample lies in the top ten.

The sequenced sample was naive CD8+ T cells sorted from blood. According to the study, the label for this sample's cell subset or site signals: CD45RA+CCR7+. The V and J segments used are TRBV9 and TRBJ2-7; confidence is insufficient to name the D gene. The sequence derives from a man aged 18 to 30 in good health. The DNA reads TGTGCCAGCAGCCCCCAGGACCTCGGCGAGCAGTACTTC. Translated, this gives CASSPQDLGEQYF.